This T cell receptor beta chain comes out of a study of spatial heterogeneity in lung cancer. The study's findings and limits: Tumoral mutation counts were tracked by counts of expanded intratumoral alpha and beta TCRs.

Trimming removed 7 bases from V and 2 bases from J, with 9 bases in between. Germline assignment: CDR1 SNHLY and CDR2 FYNNEI. This CDR3 has 13 amino acids. TCR cDNA molecules each carried a unique molecular identifier. Via MiXCR, TCRdb re-called the 5' RACE reads, giving one row per CDR3 protein. The table has about 100,000 distinct CDR3 sequences, around 4.8% seen once. This clonotype was recorded many times. The antigen is undetermined. Time point: sample taken at primary tumor resection. The donor population consisted of some 72 patients with untreated, early-stage non-small cell lung cancer. Tumor, nontumor lung or frozen PBMC supplied whole RNA, sequenced without sorting.

This sample comprised lung tumor tissue, obtained at surgery. The chain uses TRBV2 and TRBJ2-1; D may be TRBD1 (5 bases). The clonotype was recovered from a male donor with early-stage non-small cell lung cancer. CDR3: CASTRDAYNEQFF. As DNA, the CDR3 is TGTGCCAGCACCAGGGATGCCTACAATGAGCAGTTCTTC.